The T cell receptor (beta chain) under discussion was sequenced for a study of CD8 T cells in Susac syndrome (dated by TCRdb to between 2018 and 2021). About the full investigation: Among the Susac syndrome patients who were sequenced, clinically active disease was present in six and clinical remission was observed in fewer than 10. Repertoire sequencing was used to test whether CD8+ T cell activation and differentiation in Susac syndrome was antigen driven. At blood withdrawal, Susac syndrome patients were either therapy-naive, taking corticosteroids (in some cases with IVIg as well), or taking IVIg alone. CD8+ T cell repertoire clonality was compared between some 12 healthy donors, approximately 14 Susac syndrome patients and 15 multiple sclerosis patients. Overall study outcomes, separate from this receptor: CD8+ repertoires in Susac syndrome showed clonal expansion, which was highest in CD8+ TEMRA cells and was greater in clinically active patients than in remitting patients. The TCR sequencing and HLA analysis was acknowledged to have included a relatively small number of individuals. Roughly 17 and five Susac-specific public clones were found in the total CD8+ and CD8+ TEMRA repertoires, respectively.

From a lookup of the germline V gene (reference sequence), CDR1 and CDR2 are DFQATT and SNEGSKA. V gives up 6 bases and J gives up 2 bases, and the segment between their germline ends measures 14 bases. Inclusive of the bounding cysteine and phenylalanine, the CDR3 is 14 residues long. Only the CDR3 DNA is retained, 42 bases long and in frame from the first base. This clonotype was found once. There is no known antigen for this receptor. One base away there is no much larger clone; base qualities are not given. A solitary read yields weak support. Peripheral blood CD8+ and CD4+ T cells from healthy donors, Susac syndrome patients and multiple sclerosis patients were profiled using high-throughput TCR beta sequencing. Recently defined diagnostic criteria for definite or probable disease were met by the Susac syndrome patients. Bulk CD8+ and CD4+ T cells were purified by magnetic negative isolation, whereas CD8+ TEMRA cells were enriched by FACS. Blood was drawn into EDTA tubes, processed within 24 hours, and PBMCs were isolated by density gradient centrifugation. PBMCs intended for TCR sequencing were frozen in liquid nitrogen and were later thawed in a 37 degrees C water bath. The sorted or isolated CD4+, CD8+ and CD8+ TEMRA cells had a purity of 90% or higher.

RNA was extracted with the RNeasy kit and about 0.5 to 1 ug was reverse transcribed using random hexamers. TCR beta CDR3 regions were amplified with the immunoSEQ multiplex PCR assay covering 54 Vbeta and 13 Jbeta segments. Bias from PCR amplification was corrected by using a synthetic template baseline for primer optimization and for computational correction. As for the authors' bioinformatics: Reads were assigned to V, D and J genes according to IMGT and analyzed in immunoSEQ Analyzer, with only productive sequences retained. To calculate clonality, Shannon entropy was normalized by log2 of the number of productive unique sequences and then subtracted from one. For each patient and control, public and private clones were evaluated within the 100 most prevalent clones. Clones were defined as Susac-specific when absent from the healthy and MS cohorts, from approximately 1,100 published viral clones and from other ImmuneACCESS disease sequences. Using fastp trimming at Q25 and MiXCR clonotype assembly, TCRdb reanalyzed the public sequencing data and kept in-frame beta chains. Entries are consolidated by CDR3 protein sequence, retaining the most common genes and DNA. TCRdb assigned the V and J calls; the authors' analysis was not used. The sample has tens of thousands of distinct CDR3 sequences on record, around 96% of them singletons. The ten most abundant clones make up roughly 0.68% of the sample.

Sequenced material: CD8+ T cells from PBMCs. The sequence came from a human donor with Susac syndrome. The rearrangement combines TRBV20-1 with TRBJ2-1; the D segment could be TRBD2, given 6 matching bases. The encoded CDR3 is CSAGPGVAYNEQFF. The nucleotides are TGCAGTGCCGGGCCGGGGGTTGCCTACAATGAGCAGTTCTTC.